This T cell receptor beta chain was identified during a study of tumor-infiltrating lymphocytes in primary liver carcinoma. Study results and caveats: Tumors reached a significantly greater top-250-clone fraction than blood did (p = 0.039).

RNA and DNA were co-extracted from approximately 20-30 mg of unsorted bulk tissue. Worth noting for this clonotype: Antigen unknown. An end of the junction does not agree with germline; a read error may underlie this.

TCR beta cDNA was reverse-transcribed from 450 to 500 ng of total RNA. The reaction used a constant-region primer and ProtoScript II reverse transcriptase. ARM-PCR was slightly modified, and three nested multiplex PCR rounds with it gave rise to the TCR beta libraries. The first two PCR rounds, around 10 cycles each, used TRBV1-TRBV30 forward primers and a C-beta reverse primer. One entry per CDR3 protein results from TCRdb running MiXCR on the multiplex PCR reads. The sample includes under 200,000 distinct CDR3 sequences, around four fifths of them seen just once. Germline assignment: CDR1 MGHRA and CDR2 YSYEKL. This CDR3 is built from 14 residues.

This receptor was obtained from a man in his forties or fifties with primary liver carcinoma and hepatitis B virus infection. Sequenced: tumor tissue from primary liver carcinoma. The rearrangement uses TRBV4-1 and TRBJ2-2; maybe TRBD2 (5 bases). The CDR3 sequence is CASSQFILSGELFF. The CDR3 nucleotides are TGCGCCAGCAGCCAATTTATCCTCTCCGGGGAGCTTTTTTTT.